This TCR beta chain came from a study of tissue T cells after allogeneic stem cell transplantation. Notes on the study in general: Blood and spleen captured only part of the tissue TCR repertoire.

Note on this clone: The antigen remains unidentified.

Method: immunoSEQ multiplex PCR; TCRdb's copy keeps in-frame clones and lacks some. Of a few thousand clones listed, approximately 74% are singletons. The CDR3 sequence is 14 residues long. V was clipped by 8 bases and J by 3 bases; unmatched bases: 9. Per the germline V gene, CDR1 is MGHDK and CDR2 is SYGVNS. Enrolled prospectively were adult allogeneic hematopoietic cell transplant recipients whose graft-versus-host disease was steroid-refractory. This receptor was obtained from a male patient older than 55 with steroid-refractory graft-versus-host disease after an allogeneic stem cell transplant. The graft donor may be the source of some T cells. V gene TRBV25-1 combines with J gene TRBJ2-7; 8 bases match TRBD2. The source material was left colon tissue, sampled at autopsy. CDR3 in DNA: TGTGCCAGCGCCGACCAGCGGGGGATCTACGAGCAGTACTTC. Residues: CASADQRGIYEQYF.